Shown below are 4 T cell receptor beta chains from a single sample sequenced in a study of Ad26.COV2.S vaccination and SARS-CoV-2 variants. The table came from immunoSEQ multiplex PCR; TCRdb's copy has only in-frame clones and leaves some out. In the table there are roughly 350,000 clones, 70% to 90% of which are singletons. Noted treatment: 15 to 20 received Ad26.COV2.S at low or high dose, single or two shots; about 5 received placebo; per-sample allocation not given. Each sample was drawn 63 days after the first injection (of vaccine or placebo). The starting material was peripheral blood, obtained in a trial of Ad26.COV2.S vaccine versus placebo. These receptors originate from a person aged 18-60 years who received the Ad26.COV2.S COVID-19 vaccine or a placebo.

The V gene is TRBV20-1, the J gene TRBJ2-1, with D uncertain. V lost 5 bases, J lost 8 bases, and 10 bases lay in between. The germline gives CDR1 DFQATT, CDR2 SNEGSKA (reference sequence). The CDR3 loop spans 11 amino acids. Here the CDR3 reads CSARNGHEQFF. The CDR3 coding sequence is TGCAGTGCTCGGAATGGACATGAGCAGTTCTTC.

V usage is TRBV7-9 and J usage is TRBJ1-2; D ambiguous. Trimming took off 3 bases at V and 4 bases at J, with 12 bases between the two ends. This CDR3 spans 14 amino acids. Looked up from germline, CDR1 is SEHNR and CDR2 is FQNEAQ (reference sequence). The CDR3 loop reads CASSFEYSFYGYTF. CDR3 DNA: TGTGCCAGCAGCTTTGAATACAGTTTCTATGGCTACACCTTC.

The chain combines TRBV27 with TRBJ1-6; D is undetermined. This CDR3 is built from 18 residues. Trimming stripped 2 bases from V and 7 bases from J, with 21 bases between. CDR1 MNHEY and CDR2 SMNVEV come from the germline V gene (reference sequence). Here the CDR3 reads CASSLRSFGLRKNSPLHF. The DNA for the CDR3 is TGTGCCAGCAGTTTACGGAGCTTCGGGCTCCGGAAAAATTCACCCCTCCACTTT.

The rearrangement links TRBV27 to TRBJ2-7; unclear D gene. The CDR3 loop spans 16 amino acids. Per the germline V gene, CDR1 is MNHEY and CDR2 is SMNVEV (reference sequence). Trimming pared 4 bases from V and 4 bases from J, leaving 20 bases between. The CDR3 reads CASSSLSSWGMYEQYF. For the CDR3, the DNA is TGTGCCAGCAGTTCCCTCTCATCATGGGGAATGTACGAGCAGTACTTC.